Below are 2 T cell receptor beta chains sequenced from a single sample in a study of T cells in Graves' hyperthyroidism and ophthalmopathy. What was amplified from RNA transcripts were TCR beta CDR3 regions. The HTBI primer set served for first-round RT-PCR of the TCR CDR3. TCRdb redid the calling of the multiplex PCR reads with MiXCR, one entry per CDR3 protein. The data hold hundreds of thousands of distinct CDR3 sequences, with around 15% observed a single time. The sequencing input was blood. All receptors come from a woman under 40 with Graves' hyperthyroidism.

The CDR3 DNA is TGTGCCATCATGGGGGGAGACGGCTATGGCTACACCTTC. Its translation: CAIMGGDGYGYTF. The rearrangement uses TRBV10-3 and TRBJ1-2, with D possibly TRBD1 on 5 matching bases. The germline V gene encodes CDR1 ENHRY and CDR2 SYGVKD. This CDR3 comprises 13 residues. The germline V and J ends were trimmed by 7 bases and 4 bases, with 13 bases remaining between them.

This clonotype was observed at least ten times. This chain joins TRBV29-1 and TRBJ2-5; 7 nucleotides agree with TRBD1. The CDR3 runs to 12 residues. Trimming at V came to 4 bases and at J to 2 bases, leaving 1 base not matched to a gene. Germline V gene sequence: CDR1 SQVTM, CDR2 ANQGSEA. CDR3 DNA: TGCAGCGTTGGGGGACAGCAAGAGACCCAGTACTTC. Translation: CSVGGQQETQYF.